This T cell receptor beta chain came from a study of blood T cell repertoires in COVID-19. Germline CDR1 MDHEN, CDR2 SYDVKM. This CDR3 is 15 amino acids long. Unmatched junction bases numbered 4, after V lost 2 bases and J lost 3 bases. Clones were read by immunoSEQ multiplex PCR, and TCRdb kept only the in-frame ones, dropping some. This sample has 110,000 or so clones, with about nine tenths found just once. Source material: peripheral blood. The J gene is TRBJ2-7, the V gene TRBV28; the match to TRBD2 covers 10 bases. The sequence derives from a woman aged 50 to 60 with acute or convalescent COVID-19. The CDR3 DNA reads as TGTGCCAGCAGTTTACGGCTAGCGGGAGTCTACGAGCAGTACTTC. Its protein is CASSLRLAGVYEQYF.